The count of the clone carrying this T cell receptor beta chain is one. Antigen unknown. The sample belongs to a study of vaccination effects on CD4 cells after COVID-19. Trimming removed 5 bases at V and 1 base at J, with 8 bases between. CDR1 is LNHDA, CDR2 SQIVND, per germline (reference sequence). The length of the CDR3 is 14 residues. Clones were sequenced by immunoSEQ multiplex PCR, and TCRdb holds only the in-frame ones, with some missing. Among around 24,000 clones listed, about 75% were seen once. Antigen-specific CD4+ T cells expanded by the ViraFEST assay with viral peptide pools were then sequenced. Upon completion of 10 to 11 days in culture, CD4+ T cells were isolated. Two doses of BNT162b2 or mRNA-1273 vaccine were administered to participants. The authors exchanged half the medium for IL-2 medium on days 3 and 7.

The chain joins TRBV19 to TRBJ2-2, with D possibly matching TRBD1 (6 bases). Sequenced material: CD4+ T cells from PBMCs cultured with SARS-CoV-2 spike peptides, taken after COVID-19 vaccination. This TCR derives from a human donor who received a COVID-19 vaccine. Some clones in this sample may be carry-over from other donors' samples. In DNA, the CDR3 is TGTGCCAGTAGTTCACAGGGGAACACCGGGGAGCTGTTTTTT. Protein sequence: CASSSQGNTGELFF. Looking up the rest from reference TRBV19 and TRBJ2-2 gives the full variable domain: DGGITQSPKYLFRKEGQNVTLSCEQNLNHDAMYWYRQDPGQGLRLIYYSQIVNDFQKGDIAEGYSVSREKKESFPLTVTSAQKNPTAFYLCASSSQGNTGELFFGEGSRLTVL.